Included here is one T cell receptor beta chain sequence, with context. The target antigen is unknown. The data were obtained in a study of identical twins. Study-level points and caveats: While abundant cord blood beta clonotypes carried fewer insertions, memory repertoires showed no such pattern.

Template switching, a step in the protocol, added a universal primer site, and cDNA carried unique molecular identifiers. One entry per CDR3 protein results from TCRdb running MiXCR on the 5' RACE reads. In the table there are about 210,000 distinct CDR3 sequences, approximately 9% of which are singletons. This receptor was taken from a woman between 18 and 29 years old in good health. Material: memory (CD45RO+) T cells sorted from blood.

The CDR3 is CASSFRDRDEQFF. CDR3 DNA sequence: TGTGCCAGCAGCTTCAGAGACAGGGATGAGCAGTTCTTC. The chain uses TRBV5-8 and TRBJ2-1; TRBD1 matches 7 bases. Looked up from germline, CDR1 is SGHTS and CDR2 is YDEGEE. The CDR3 loop spans 13 amino acids. The V segment lost 2 bases and the J segment 8 bases; nucleotides outside the gene matches: 4. Together with reference TRBV5-8 and TRBJ2-1, the CDR3 gives the full variable domain: EAGVTQSPTHLIKTRGQQATLRCSPISGHTSVYWYQQALGLGLQFLLWYDEGEERNRGNFPPRFSGRQFPNYSSELNVNALELEDSALYLCASSFRDRDEQFFGPGTRLTVL.